This is a list of T cell receptor beta chains from one sample in a study of T-cell reconstitution after alpha-beta-depleted transplantation in children. TCRdb independently ran MiXCR on the PCR reads; one entry per CDR3 protein. The profile shows about 600,000 distinct CDR3 sequences, about 10% of them singletons. The source material was PBMCs from the stem cell graft donor, sampled from the stem cell graft. Receptors were obtained from a human donor who donated a stem cell graft to a child with acute myeloid leukemia. Each CDR3 is given with its conserved first and last residue. Fields, in order: J gene, V gene, clone size, D gene, CDR3 length, CDR3 DNA, CDR3 protein. D genes are given only for firm matches. The listing skips clone size in some rows; elsewhere it reads once, few, many or a size class.

j_call: TRBJ1-3; v_call: TRBV6-4; clone_size: -; d_call: -; cdr3_length: 12; cdr3_nt: TGTGCCAGCACAGGGAACGGAAACACCATATATTTT; cdr3_aa: CASTGNGNTIYF
j_call: TRBJ2-7; v_call: TRBV29-1; clone_size: many; d_call: -; cdr3_length: 13; cdr3_nt: TGCAGCGTGCTAGAAGAGTCGGAGTACGAGCAGTACTTC; cdr3_aa: CSVLEESEYEQYF
j_call: TRBJ2-5; v_call: TRBV2; clone_size: many; d_call: -; cdr3_length: 11; cdr3_nt: TGTGCCAGCAGATCACAAGAGACCCAGTACTTC; cdr3_aa: CASRSQETQYF
j_call: TRBJ2-1; v_call: TRBV2; clone_size: many; d_call: -; cdr3_length: 13; cdr3_nt: TGTGCCAGCAGTGATATACCAAACAATGAGCAGTTCTTC; cdr3_aa: CASSDIPNNEQFF
j_call: TRBJ2-1; v_call: TRBV5-6; clone_size: few; d_call: TRBD2; cdr3_length: 16; cdr3_nt: TGTGCCAGCAGCTTCCGGGCTAGCGGGAGAAACAATGAGCAGTTCTTC; cdr3_aa: CASSFRASGRNNEQFF
j_call: TRBJ1-1; v_call: TRBV12-3/TRBV12-4; clone_size: few; d_call: -; cdr3_length: 11; cdr3_nt: TGTGCCACCCAGTTTAGGACTGAAGCTTTCTTT; cdr3_aa: CATQFRTEAFF
j_call: TRBJ2-2; v_call: TRBV12-3/TRBV12-4; clone_size: once; d_call: -; cdr3_length: 14; cdr3_nt: TGTGCCAGCGGGTTCGTGGGGAACACCGGGGAGCTGTTTTTT; cdr3_aa: CASGFVGNTGELFF
j_call: TRBJ2-7; v_call: TRBV7-2; clone_size: -; d_call: -; cdr3_length: 16; cdr3_nt: TGTGCCAGCAGCCCCCGGGGAGCGGGCCTCTCCTACGAGCAGTACTTC; cdr3_aa: CASSPRGAGLSYEQYF
j_call: TRBJ2-7; v_call: TRBV18; clone_size: few; d_call: TRBD1; cdr3_length: 15; cdr3_nt: TGTGCCAGCTCACCACCGGGACAGGCGACCTACGAGCAGTACTTC; cdr3_aa: CASSPPGQATYEQYF
j_call: TRBJ2-7; v_call: TRBV28; clone_size: many; d_call: -; cdr3_length: 11; cdr3_nt: TGTGCCAGCAGTTTAAGTTTCCGGTGGTACTTC; cdr3_aa: CASSLSFRWYF
j_call: TRBJ2-2; v_call: TRBV7-2; clone_size: -; d_call: -; cdr3_length: 13; cdr3_nt: TGTGCCAGCAGCGCTTGGGATACCGGGGAGCTGTTTTTT; cdr3_aa: CASSAWDTGELFF
j_call: TRBJ2-5; v_call: TRBV9; clone_size: many; d_call: -; cdr3_length: 15; cdr3_nt: TGTGCCAGCAGCGTAGAACTAGCGGACAGGGAGACCCAGTACTTC; cdr3_aa: CASSVELADRETQYF
j_call: TRBJ2-1; v_call: TRBV7-2; clone_size: few; d_call: TRBD2; cdr3_length: 15; cdr3_nt: TGTGCCAGCAGCTCAATACCGGGAGGAGGCAATGAGCAGTTCTTC; cdr3_aa: CASSSIPGGGNEQFF
j_call: TRBJ1-5; v_call: TRBV20-1; clone_size: -; d_call: -; cdr3_length: 13; cdr3_nt: TGCAGTGCTTCAGGGAAGAAGAATCAGCCCCAGCATTTT; cdr3_aa: CSASGKKNQPQHF
j_call: TRBJ2-7; v_call: TRBV30; clone_size: -; d_call: -; cdr3_length: 12; cdr3_nt: TGTGCCTGGAGTGTGACGTCCCTTGAGCAGTACTTC; cdr3_aa: CAWSVTSLEQYF
j_call: TRBJ2-7; v_call: TRBV6-2/TRBV6-3; clone_size: few; d_call: -; cdr3_length: 15; cdr3_nt: TGTGCCAGCAGTCATCGACTAGTCTCTTCCTACGAGCAGTACTTC; cdr3_aa: CASSHRLVSSYEQYF
j_call: TRBJ2-7; v_call: TRBV6-5; clone_size: many; d_call: -; cdr3_length: 13; cdr3_nt: TGTGCCAGCAGAGTCAGGGGGGCCTACGAGCAGTACTTC; cdr3_aa: CASRVRGAYEQYF
j_call: TRBJ2-3; v_call: TRBV20-1; clone_size: many; d_call: -; cdr3_length: 16; cdr3_nt: TGCAGTGCTAGTCCCCAAGGCATAGCCCACACAGATACGCAGTATTTT; cdr3_aa: CSASPQGIAHTDTQYF
j_call: TRBJ2-1; v_call: TRBV2; clone_size: few; d_call: -; cdr3_length: 17; cdr3_nt: TGTGCCAGCAGTGAAGCCCGGGGGAGCGGCCTCACTAAGGAGCAGTTCTTC; cdr3_aa: CASSEARGSGLTKEQFF
j_call: TRBJ2-2; v_call: TRBV5-1; clone_size: many; d_call: -; cdr3_length: 14; cdr3_nt: TGCGCCAGCAGCTTGAGGACAGTGACCGGGGAGCTGTTTTTT; cdr3_aa: CASSLRTVTGELFF
j_call: TRBJ2-5; v_call: TRBV7-9; clone_size: -; d_call: -; cdr3_length: 14; cdr3_nt: TGTGCCAGCAGCTTAGTGGGTCTACCCACGACCCAGTACTTC; cdr3_aa: CASSLVGLPTTQYF
j_call: TRBJ2-5; v_call: TRBV4-3; clone_size: many; d_call: -; cdr3_length: 15; cdr3_nt: TGCGCCAGCAGCCAAGATCCAACTAGCCAAGAGACCCAGTACTTC; cdr3_aa: CASSQDPTSQETQYF
j_call: TRBJ2-7; v_call: TRBV4-2; clone_size: many; d_call: TRBD1; cdr3_length: 17; cdr3_nt: TGTGCCAGCAGCCACGCGACCGTGGGACAGGGGGCCTACGAGCAGTACTTC; cdr3_aa: CASSHATVGQGAYEQYF
j_call: TRBJ2-2; v_call: TRBV11-2; clone_size: few; d_call: TRBD1; cdr3_length: 15; cdr3_nt: TGTGCCAGCAGCCCACGGGGACAGGGGACCGGGGAGCTGTTTTTT; cdr3_aa: CASSPRGQGTGELFF
j_call: TRBJ2-3; v_call: TRBV29-1; clone_size: many; d_call: -; cdr3_length: 13; cdr3_nt: TGCAGCGTGCGGAGGAGTGATACAGATACGCAGTATTTT; cdr3_aa: CSVRRSDTDTQYF
j_call: TRBJ2-1; v_call: TRBV4-2; clone_size: -; d_call: TRBD2; cdr3_length: 17; cdr3_nt: TGTGCCAGCAGCCAGTCTAGCGGGACCAGCTCCTACAATGAGCAGTTCTTC; cdr3_aa: CASSQSSGTSSYNEQFF
j_call: TRBJ2-4; v_call: TRBV10-3; clone_size: -; d_call: -; cdr3_length: 14; cdr3_nt: TGTGCCATCAGTGCCGGGGATGGTCGAAACATTCAGTACTTC; cdr3_aa: CAISAGDGRNIQYF
j_call: TRBJ1-5; v_call: TRBV12-3/TRBV12-4; clone_size: many; d_call: -; cdr3_length: 14; cdr3_nt: TGTGCCAGCAGCCTGGACAGAGACTCGGGGCCCCAGCATTTT; cdr3_aa: CASSLDRDSGPQHF
j_call: TRBJ2-7; v_call: TRBV25-1; clone_size: few; d_call: TRBD1; cdr3_length: 15; cdr3_nt: TGTGCCAGCAGTGAATTAAAAGGACAGGCCCTCGAGCAGTACTTC; cdr3_aa: CASSELKGQALEQYF
j_call: TRBJ1-2; v_call: TRBV19; clone_size: few; d_call: -; cdr3_length: 15; cdr3_nt: TGTGCCAGTAGTATTTTGAGGGCGACCAACTATGGCTACACCTTC; cdr3_aa: CASSILRATNYGYTF
j_call: TRBJ2-2; v_call: TRBV20-1; clone_size: few; d_call: TRBD2; cdr3_length: 15; cdr3_nt: TGCAGTGCTTGGGATAGCGGGGGGAACACCGGGGAGCTGTTTTTT; cdr3_aa: CSAWDSGGNTGELFF
j_call: TRBJ1-5; v_call: TRBV7-9; clone_size: many; d_call: -; cdr3_length: 14; cdr3_nt: TGTGCCAGCAGCTTCGATCAGAGCAATCAGCCCCAGCATTTT; cdr3_aa: CASSFDQSNQPQHF
j_call: TRBJ2-1; v_call: TRBV20-1; clone_size: many; d_call: -; cdr3_length: 14; cdr3_nt: TGCAGTGCTCACGGACAGAAAGAGGGCAATGAGCAGTTCTTC; cdr3_aa: CSAHGQKEGNEQFF
j_call: TRBJ2-7; v_call: TRBV5-1; clone_size: few; d_call: -; cdr3_length: 13; cdr3_nt: TGCGCCAGCAGCTCGCCCAGGCGGTACGAGCAGTACTTC; cdr3_aa: CASSSPRRYEQYF
j_call: TRBJ1-3; v_call: TRBV20-1; clone_size: few; d_call: TRBD1; cdr3_length: 17; cdr3_nt: TGCAGTGCTAGTCGCCGGGACAGGGCGAGCTCTGGAAACACCATATATTTT; cdr3_aa: CSASRRDRASSGNTIYF
j_call: TRBJ2-1; v_call: TRBV7-2; clone_size: -; d_call: -; cdr3_length: 13; cdr3_nt: TGTGCCAGCACCCCCTCCGAGGCTGTAGGGCAGTTCTTC; cdr3_aa: CASTPSEAVGQFF
j_call: TRBJ2-5; v_call: TRBV6-2/TRBV6-3; clone_size: -; d_call: -; cdr3_length: 11; cdr3_nt: TGTGCCAGCAGTGATTTTGAGACCCAGTACTTC; cdr3_aa: CASSDFETQYF
j_call: TRBJ1-6; v_call: TRBV4-3; clone_size: -; d_call: TRBD1; cdr3_length: 18; cdr3_nt: TGCGCCAGCAGCCTTGAACCGGGACAGGATTCTAATAATTCACCCCTCCACTTT; cdr3_aa: CASSLEPGQDSNNSPLHF
j_call: TRBJ2-7; v_call: TRBV29-1; clone_size: few; d_call: TRBD1; cdr3_length: 11; cdr3_nt: TGCAGCATTGACAGGGTGGAGGAGCAGTACTTC; cdr3_aa: CSIDRVEEQYF
j_call: TRBJ1-3; v_call: TRBV7-8; clone_size: -; d_call: -; cdr3_length: 17; cdr3_nt: TGTGCCAGCAGCCGAGGGACATCAACTAGATGGGGAAACACCATATATTTT; cdr3_aa: CASSRGTSTRWGNTIYF
j_call: TRBJ2-3; v_call: TRBV20-1; clone_size: -; d_call: TRBD2; cdr3_length: 13; cdr3_nt: TGCAGCCTACTAGCGGGAGGCCTTGATACGCAGTATTTT; cdr3_aa: CSLLAGGLDTQYF
j_call: TRBJ2-1; v_call: TRBV5-4; clone_size: few; d_call: TRBD2; cdr3_length: 17; cdr3_nt: TGTGCCAGCAGCTTGGCGGCGGCTAGCGGTACCTACAATGAGCAGTTCTTC; cdr3_aa: CASSLAAASGTYNEQFF
j_call: TRBJ2-7; v_call: TRBV20-1; clone_size: -; d_call: TRBD2; cdr3_length: 15; cdr3_nt: TGCAGTGCTGTCGACCCACGTAGCGGGGCCTACGAGCAGTACTTC; cdr3_aa: CSAVDPRSGAYEQYF
j_call: TRBJ1-4; v_call: TRBV18; clone_size: few; d_call: -; cdr3_length: 13; cdr3_nt: TGTGCCAGCTCCTCCACTGAGGTAGAAAAACTGTTTTTT; cdr3_aa: CASSSTEVEKLFF
j_call: TRBJ1-4; v_call: TRBV7-2; clone_size: few; d_call: -; cdr3_length: 15; cdr3_nt: TGTGCCAGCAGCCAAGGGCTCACAGCGAATGAAAAACTGTTTTTT; cdr3_aa: CASSQGLTANEKLFF
j_call: TRBJ2-1; v_call: TRBV15; clone_size: many; d_call: -; cdr3_length: 19; cdr3_nt: TGTGCCACCAGCAGAGACCAGGGTACGGCGGTCCCGTATCACGATGAGCAGTTCTTC; cdr3_aa: CATSRDQGTAVPYHDEQFF
j_call: TRBJ1-3; v_call: TRBV5-1; clone_size: few; d_call: -; cdr3_length: 15; cdr3_nt: TGCGCCAGCAGCTTGGACAGAGGGACTGGAAACACCATATATTTT; cdr3_aa: CASSLDRGTGNTIYF
j_call: TRBJ2-7; v_call: TRBV25-1; clone_size: many; d_call: -; cdr3_length: 14; cdr3_nt: TGTGCCAGCAGTTTAGGGGCAGCCTCCTACGAGCAGTACTTC; cdr3_aa: CASSLGAASYEQYF
j_call: TRBJ2-3; v_call: TRBV4-3; clone_size: -; d_call: TRBD1; cdr3_length: 15; cdr3_nt: TGCGCCAGCAGCCCGACAGGGGCCCTAGGAGAGACGCAGTATTTT; cdr3_aa: CASSPTGALGETQYF
j_call: TRBJ1-1; v_call: TRBV29-1; clone_size: many; d_call: -; cdr3_length: 13; cdr3_nt: TGCAGCGTTGAAGCCCACCGGAACACTGAAGCTTTCTTT; cdr3_aa: CSVEAHRNTEAFF
j_call: TRBJ2-7; v_call: TRBV7-2; clone_size: few; d_call: -; cdr3_length: 14; cdr3_nt: TGTGCCAGCAGCAGACCGGGGGACTCCTACGAGCAGTACTTC; cdr3_aa: CASSRPGDSYEQYF
j_call: TRBJ2-1; v_call: TRBV20-1; clone_size: -; d_call: TRBD2; cdr3_length: 14; cdr3_nt: TGCAGTGCCTCGACTAGCGGGATGGTTGGTGAGCAGTTCTTC; cdr3_aa: CSASTSGMVGEQFF
j_call: TRBJ1-1; v_call: TRBV5-1; clone_size: many; d_call: -; cdr3_length: 15; cdr3_nt: TGCGCCAGCAGCTTGGCTACGGGGGGCGGCACTGAAGCTTTCTTT; cdr3_aa: CASSLATGGGTEAFF
j_call: TRBJ2-5; v_call: TRBV5-6; clone_size: -; d_call: -; cdr3_length: 12; cdr3_nt: TGTGCCAGGGGCGCGTGGGGAGAGACCCAGTACTTC; cdr3_aa: CARGAWGETQYF
j_call: TRBJ2-1; v_call: TRBV9; clone_size: -; d_call: -; cdr3_length: 15; cdr3_nt: TGTGCCAGCAGCAATACAGGGGACTTATACAATGAGCAGTTCTTC; cdr3_aa: CASSNTGDLYNEQFF
j_call: TRBJ2-7; v_call: TRBV6-1; clone_size: -; d_call: -; cdr3_length: 14; cdr3_nt: TGTGCCAGCAGATCAAGAGAGCCCCCCGACGAGCAGTACTTC; cdr3_aa: CASRSREPPDEQYF